Presented here are 32 T cell receptor beta chains from one specimen sequenced in a study of shared clonotypes between healthy human individuals (TCRdb year 2020). For the CD8 naive samples, CD45RO-negative cells were positively selected for CCR7, yielding a CD45RA+CCR7+ population from which TemRA cells were excluded. Library preparation used the immunoSEQ multiplex PCR assay. In TCRdb, the immuneACCESS table is reduced to in-frame sequences with V and J assigned. These tables do not hold every clone; where another copy was compared, an unresolved V gene accounts for under half, and the others remain unexplained. A total of roughly 600,000 clones appear in this sample, about 98% of them only once. Of the sample, 0.3% is held by the ten largest clones. Source material: naive CD8+ T cells sorted from blood. Interpreted using the paper, the cell subset or site label stands for: CD45RA+CCR7+. The source of these receptors is a man aged 25 to 40 in good health.

A word on this clone: In the same sample, other DNA sequences code for this CDR3. J is TRBJ2-7 and V is TRBV27; tentatively, D is TRBD1 (6 bases). V was trimmed by 5 bases and J by 3 bases, leaving 8 bases between them. The CDR3 is made up of 12 amino acids. Germline-derived CDR1 and CDR2 are MNHEY and SMNVEV (reference sequence). DNA of the CDR3: TGTGCCAGCAGTCTCAGGGGCTACGAGCAGTACTTC. Its translation: CASSLRGYEQYF.

The V call is TRBV4-1, the J call TRBJ2-7, with unresolved D. CDR3 length: 15 amino acids. The germline V gene encodes CDR1 MGHRA and CDR2 YSYEKL. V was clipped by 1 base and J by 0 bases, with 10 bases between them. The DNA of the CDR3 is TGCGCCAGCAGCCAAGGAGAGGCCCGCTCCTACGAGCAGTACTTC. Translation gives CASSQGEARSYEQYF.

This rearrangement joins TRBV10-3 to TRBJ1-1; 9 bases align to TRBD1. With V trimmed by 4 bases and J by 1 base, 4 bases remained unmatched. This CDR3 spans 15 amino acids. Germline CDR1 and CDR2: ENHRY and SYGVKD. The CDR3 bases are TGTGCCATCAGTGTACCGGGACAGGGGAACACTGAAGCTTTCTTT. This translates into CAISVPGQGNTEAFF.

The J gene is TRBJ2-7, the V gene TRBV9; D gene ambiguous. This CDR3 spans 14 amino acids. V was pared by 0 bases and J by 0 bases, with 7 bases between. CDR1 SGDLS and CDR2 YYNGEE come from the germline V gene. The CDR3 bases are TGTGCCAGCAGCGTAGAGGCGATCTCCTACGAGCAGTACTTC. It codes for CASSVEAISYEQYF. The variable domain in full, completed from reference TRBV9 and TRBJ2-7, reads DSGVTQTPKHLITATGQRVTLRCSPRSGDLSVYWYQQSLDQGLQFLIQYYNGEERAKGNILERFSAQQFPDLHSELNLSSLELGDSALYFCASSVEAISYEQYFGPGTRLTVT.

This clone occurred once. The chain recombines TRBV7-9 with TRBJ1-3; no clear D. This CDR3 spans 15 amino acids. Trimming stripped 3 bases from V and 4 bases from J, with 13 bases between. In germline, CDR1 is SEHNR, CDR2 FQNEAQ (reference sequence). The CDR3 nucleotides read TGTGCCAGCAGCTTGACTTACGAGGAGGGAAACACCATATATTTT. Amino acid sequence: CASSLTYEEGNTIYF.

The rearrangement links TRBV2 to TRBJ2-7; a weak D match, TRBD1 (5 bases). The ends were cut back, 8 bases at V and 0 bases at J, with 17 bases in the middle. This CDR3 comprises 15 residues. Germline values: CDR1 SNHLY, CDR2 FYNNEI. CDR3 DNA sequence: TGTGCCAGCGCTGAGTGGTTAGGGGTCTCCTACGAGCAGTACTTC. This encodes CASAEWLGVSYEQYF. Full variable domain (missing parts from reference TRBV2 and TRBJ2-7): EPEVTQTPSHQVTQMGQEVILRCVPISNHLYFYWYRQILGQKVEFLVSFYNNEISEKSEIFDDQFSVERPDGSNFTLKIRSTKLEDSAMYFCASAEWLGVSYEQYFGPGTRLTVT.

This chain uses TRBV29-1 with TRBJ2-7; no clear D gene. The germline gives CDR1 SQVTM, CDR2 ANQGSEA. V shed 1 base and J shed 3 bases, with 19 bases lying between them. This CDR3 comprises 16 residues. CDR3 protein: CSVEAPGPLDLYEQYF. The CDR3 nucleotides read TGCAGCGTTGAAGCCCCGGGCCCCTTAGACCTCTACGAGCAGTACTTC.

V usage is TRBV28 and J usage is TRBJ1-1, with D unclear. Germline values: CDR1 MDHEN, CDR2 SYDVKM. Trimming removed 3 bases at V and 1 base at J, with 9 bases between. The CDR3 is 14 amino acids. CDR3 coding DNA: TGTGCCAGCAGTTTTCACCCGGGGAACACTGAAGCTTTCTTT. It specifies CASSFHPGNTEAFF.

On this clone: This CDR3 is also generated by other DNA sequences in the sample. The chain is built from TRBV10-3 and TRBJ2-7; 11 bases match TRBD1. V lost 6 bases to trimming and J lost 3 bases; unmatched junction nucleotides: 4. The CDR3 contains 14 residues. The V gene's germline CDR1 is ENHRY and CDR2 SYGVKD. The CDR3 is CAIRGTGGSYEQYF. For the CDR3, the DNA is TGTGCCATCAGAGGGACAGGGGGAAGCTACGAGCAGTACTTC.

The rearrangement joins TRBV14 to TRBJ2-5, with 7 nucleotides matching TRBD1. V gave up 0 bases and J gave up 14 bases; unmatched junction bases: 15. The germline V gene has CDR1 SGHDN and CDR2 FVKESK. The CDR3 totals 15 residues. CDR3 loop: CASSQEDHLDRDKYF. CDR3 nucleotide sequence: TGTGCCAGCAGCCAAGAAGACCACTTAGACAGGGACAAATACTTC.

The chain uses TRBV14 and TRBJ1-1; 11 bases map to TRBD1. The trim removed 1 base at V and 5 bases at J, leaving 12 bases unmatched. This CDR3 has 18 amino acids. The V gene's germline CDR1 is SGHDN and CDR2 FVKESK. The CDR3 DNA reads TGTGCCAGCAGCCAAGGCAGCACAGGACAGGGGGCCGGAACTGAAGCTTTCTTT. It codes for CASSQGSTGQGAGTEAFF.

The chain joins TRBV6-1 to TRBJ1-5; no definite D call. Trimming pared 3 bases from V and 2 bases from J, leaving 14 bases between. The CDR3 covers 16 residues. The germline V gene has CDR1 MNHNS and CDR2 SASEGT. For the CDR3, the DNA is TGTGCCAGCAGTGACCCTTTGCAGGTTCGCAATCAGCCCCAGCATTTT. It is translated as CASSDPLQVRNQPQHF.

Note on this clone: This same CDR3 is encoded by further DNA sequences in the sample. This chain uses TRBV6-5 with TRBJ2-7; D unclear. The CDR3 runs 13 residues. Germline CDR1 MNHEY, CDR2 SVGAGI. Trimming stripped 0 bases from V and 2 bases from J, with 5 bases between. The CDR3 loop is CASSYSNTYEQYF. Here the CDR3 DNA reads TGTGCCAGCAGTTACTCCAATACCTACGAGCAGTACTTC.

This chain links TRBV27 with TRBJ1-5, with a weak D call TRBD1 (5 bases). Trimming removed 3 bases from V and 3 bases from J, with 9 bases in between. Germline V gene lookup returns CDR1 MNHEY and CDR2 SMNVEV (reference sequence). The CDR3 spans 14 residues. CDR3 amino acids: CASSLAGNNQPQHF. CDR3 in DNA: TGTGCCAGCAGTTTGGCAGGGAACAATCAGCCCCAGCATTTT.

V usage is TRBV7-9 and J usage is TRBJ2-7, with a possible D match to TRBD1 (6 bases). CDR3 size: 14 residues. The V gene's germline CDR1 is SEHNR and CDR2 FQNEAQ (reference sequence). Trimming removed 4 bases at V and 5 bases at J, with 15 bases between. The CDR3: CASSSGTRIDEQYF. The CDR3 DNA sequence: TGTGCCAGCAGCTCCGGGACAAGGATTGACGAGCAGTACTTC.

This rearrangement joins TRBV9 to TRBJ1-4; unclear D gene. The CDR3 contains 14 residues. V lost 3 bases to trimming and J lost 8 bases, with 14 bases between them. From germline, CDR1 is SGDLS and CDR2 YYNGEE. In DNA, the CDR3 is TGTGCCAGCAGCGAGCAAGGGCTTGGGGAAAAACTGTTTTTT. This codes for CASSEQGLGEKLFF.

The V gene is TRBV12-5, the J gene TRBJ2-3; TRBD1 matches at 8 bases. CDR1 and CDR2 from the germline V gene are LGHNT and FRNRAP. The V segment lost 2 bases and the J segment 5 bases; nucleotides outside the gene matches: 3. The CDR3 contains 14 residues. The CDR3 region is CASGLTGGIDTQYF. CDR3 sequence (DNA): TGTGCTAGTGGTTTGACAGGGGGTATAGATACGCAGTATTTT.

The chain joins TRBV5-1 to TRBJ2-5; D not resolved. Germline assignment: CDR1 SGHRS and CDR2 YFSETQ. V was pared by 3 bases and J by 2 bases, with 11 bases between. The CDR3 is made up of 14 amino acids. In nucleotides, the CDR3 is TGCGCCAGCAGCTCTGGACGGCTGCAAGAGACCCAGTACTTC. Its translation: CASSSGRLQETQYF. The variable domain in full, with the rest retrieved from reference TRBV5-1 and TRBJ2-5, is KAGVTQTPRYLIKTRGQQVTLSCSPISGHRSVSWYQQTPGQGLQFLFEYFSETQRNKGNFPGRFSGRQFSNSRSEMNVSTLELGDSALYLCASSSGRLQETQYFGPGTRLLVL.

The chain is built from TRBV28 and TRBJ1-2, with unresolved D. The CDR3 covers 15 residues. Germline CDR1 MDHEN, CDR2 SYDVKM. Trimming shortened V by 1 base and J by 6 bases, and 15 bases separated the two germline ends. Written as DNA, the CDR3 is TGTGCCAGCAGTTTATTCAACGGGCCCGCCCATGGCTACACCTTC. This sequence encodes CASSLFNGPAHGYTF.

The rearrangement links TRBV27 to TRBJ1-1, with D tentatively TRBD1 (5 bases). Germline V gives CDR1 MNHEY, CDR2 SMNVEV (reference sequence). V was cut by 8 bases and J by 3 bases, with 13 bases left in between. The length of the CDR3 is 13 residues. CDR3 sequence: CASWKGVYTEAFF. CDR3 DNA: TGTGCCAGCTGGAAAGGGGTTTACACTGAAGCTTTCTTT.

The rearrangement uses TRBV5-4 and TRBJ2-2; D possibly corresponds to TRBD2 (6 bases). V lost 2 bases, J lost 2 bases, and 13 bases lay in between. Germline V gene lookup returns CDR1 SGHNT and CDR2 YYREEE (reference sequence). The CDR3 runs 16 residues. CDR3 coding DNA: TGTGCCAGCAGCTTTAGTGGGGGAGGAAACACCGGGGAGCTGTTTTTT. Protein product: CASSFSGGGNTGELFF.

This rearrangement joins TRBV2 to TRBJ2-7; the match to TRBD2 covers 10 bases. The length of the CDR3 is 17 residues. Germline V lookup: CDR1 SNHLY, CDR2 FYNNEI. V dropped 2 bases and J dropped 6; count of bases not matched to a gene: 13. The CDR3 nucleotides are TGTGCCAGCAGTGAATGGGCTAGCGGGAGCCTCCTTCCCGAGCAGTACTTC. Translated: CASSEWASGSLLPEQYF.

The chain recombines TRBV6-6 with TRBJ2-7; no reliable D call. Germline V gives CDR1 MNHNY, CDR2 SVGAGI (reference sequence). There are 12 residues in the CDR3. V was pared by 4 bases and J by 5 bases, with 9 bases between. The CDR3 bases are TGTGCCAGCAGTTTCCGTCCGGACGAGCAGTACTTC. Its translation is CASSFRPDEQYF.

The rearrangement joins TRBV6-5 to TRBJ2-7, with TRBD1 as a possible D gene (5 bases). Trimming removed 0 bases from V and 0 bases from J, with 12 bases in between. The germline V gene encodes CDR1 MNHEY and CDR2 SVGAGI. The CDR3 has 16 amino acids. CDR3 region: CASSYSIRDSSYEQYF. CDR3 DNA: TGTGCCAGCAGTTACTCGATCAGGGATAGCTCCTACGAGCAGTACTTC.

J is TRBJ2-7 and V is TRBV29-1, with TRBD1 matching over 9 bases. With 5 bases clipped from V and 5 bases from J, the junction kept 16 bases outside the gene matches. The CDR3 length is 16 residues. Germline CDR1 is SQVTM and CDR2 is ANQGSEA. In DNA, the CDR3 is TGCAGCGTTAGCCTACTCCCGGGACAGGGCCTGGACGAGCAGTACTTC. Amino acid sequence: CSVSLLPGQGLDEQYF.

This CDR3 reads CASSLRGGGGQETQYF. CDR3 nucleotides: TGTGCCAGCAGCCTCCGGGGAGGGGGCGGACAAGAGACCCAGTACTTC. This chain connects TRBV11-3 to TRBJ2-5, with D possibly called TRBD1 or TRBD2 (7 bases each). V lost 5 bases to trimming and J lost 2 bases, with 18 bases between them. This CDR3 region has 16 residues. Germline-derived CDR1 and CDR2 are SGHNT and YENEEA.

J is TRBJ1-4 and V is TRBV18; possibly TRBD1 for D (5 bases). The germline V and J ends were trimmed by 2 bases and 13 bases, with 23 bases remaining between them. CDR1 is KGHSH and CDR2 is LQKENI in the germline V gene. The CDR3 length is 16 residues. CDR3 region: CASSPSFGLQTGSLFF. The CDR3 DNA reads as TGTGCCAGCTCACCAAGTTTCGGGCTCCAAACAGGTTCACTGTTTTTT. Looking up the rest from reference TRBV18 and TRBJ1-4 gives the full variable domain: NAGVMQNPRHLVRRRGQEARLRCSPMKGHSHVYWYRQLPEEGLKFMVYLQKENIIDESGMPKERFSAEFPKEGPSILRIQQVVRGDSAAYFCASSPSFGLQTGSLFFGSGTQLSVL.

This chain uses TRBV4-1 with TRBJ2-7; TRBD1 agrees at 9 bases. Trimming took 1 base from V and 7 from J; bases not matched to a gene: 11. CDR3 length: 16 residues. Germline CDR1 and CDR2: MGHRA and YSYEKL. The CDR3: CASSQVKNRGQGEQYF. The CDR3 bases are TGCGCCAGCAGCCAAGTCAAGAACAGGGGGCAGGGGGAGCAGTACTTC.

V gene TRBV9 combines with J gene TRBJ2-2; TRBD2 aligns across 11 bases. The CDR3 loop spans 17 amino acids. CDR1 is SGDLS and CDR2 is YYNGEE in the germline V gene. V shed 3 bases, J shed 0 bases, and the junction held 4 bases outside the gene matches. CDR3 DNA sequence: TGTGCCAGCAGCGGAATGACTAGCGGGGCGAACACCGGGGAGCTGTTTTTT. Amino acids: CASSGMTSGANTGELFF.

The genes are TRBV5-5 and TRBJ2-5, with a tentative D call TRBD1 (6 bases). V was trimmed by 0 bases and J by 5 bases, leaving 17 bases between them. Germline lookup yields CDR1 SGHKS and CDR2 YYEKEE (reference sequence). The CDR3 contains 16 residues. For the CDR3, the DNA is TGTGCCAGCAGCTTGGCGTGGGCAGGGGATACTGAGACCCAGTACTTC. This codes for CASSLAWAGDTETQYF.

This clone was found once. The V call is TRBV7-9, the J call TRBJ2-1, with TRBD1 matching over 12 bases. Germline V gene data show CDR1 as SEHNR and CDR2 as FQNEAQ (reference sequence). Trimming at V came to 5 bases and at J to 8 bases, leaving 7 bases not matched to a gene. This CDR3 contains 15 residues. The CDR3 is CASSRPGQGAHEQFF. The CDR3 nucleotides are TGTGCCAGCAGCAGACCGGGACAGGGGGCACATGAGCAGTTCTTC. The whole variable domain, remainder taken from reference TRBV7-9 and TRBJ2-1, is DTGVSQNPRHKITKRGQNVTFRCDPISEHNRLYWYRQTLGQGPEFLTYFQNEAQLEKSRLLSDRFSAERPKGSFSTLEIQRTEQGDSAMYLCASSRPGQGAHEQFFGPGTRLTVL.

The chain recombines TRBV4-1 with TRBJ2-1; D not certain. Between the trimmed V and J ends, which lost 0 bases and 4 bases, there was a span of 13 bases. The CDR3 is made up of 16 amino acids. Germline V gene sequence: CDR1 MGHRA, CDR2 YSYEKL. CDR3 residues: CASSQDPADTYNEQFF. The CDR3, as DNA: TGCGCCAGCAGCCAAGATCCAGCCGACACTTACAATGAGCAGTTCTTC.